Sequencing of this TCR beta chain was carried out in a study of cytomegalovirus exposure and HLA in healthy donors. The PCR had 60 Vbeta and 13 Jbeta primers. This table comes from immunoSEQ multiplex PCR, and its TCRdb copy is limited to in-frame clones, with some not included. This table has 200,000 to 250,000 clones, approximately 81% appearing once. This CDR3 region has 15 residues. The V and J ends lost 4 bases and 4 bases, in that order; junction bases with no gene match: 9. Germline CDR1 is SEHNR and CDR2 is FQNEAQ (reference sequence). This clone was recorded a few times. The sequencing input was PBMCs. This chain links TRBV7-9 with TRBJ1-2; 7 bases align to TRBD1. The sequence came from a human donor in good health. This CDR3 reads CASSSGTDFSYGYTF. CDR3 sequence (DNA): TGTGCCAGCAGCTCGGGGACAGATTTTTCCTATGGCTACACCTTC.